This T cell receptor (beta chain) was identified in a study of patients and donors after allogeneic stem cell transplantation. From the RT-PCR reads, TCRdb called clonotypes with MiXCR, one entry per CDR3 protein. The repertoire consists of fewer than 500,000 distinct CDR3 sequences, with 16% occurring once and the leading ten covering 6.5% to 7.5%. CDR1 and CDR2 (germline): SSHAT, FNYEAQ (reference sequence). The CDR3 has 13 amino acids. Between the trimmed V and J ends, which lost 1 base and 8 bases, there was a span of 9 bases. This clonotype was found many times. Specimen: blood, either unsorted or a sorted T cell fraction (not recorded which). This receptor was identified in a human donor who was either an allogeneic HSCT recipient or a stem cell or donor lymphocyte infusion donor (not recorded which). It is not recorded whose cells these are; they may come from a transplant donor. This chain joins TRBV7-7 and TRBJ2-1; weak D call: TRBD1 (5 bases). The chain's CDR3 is CASSLGWGDEQFF. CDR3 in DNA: TGTGCCAGCAGCTTAGGGTGGGGCGATGAGCAGTTCTTC.